This T cell receptor beta chain was obtained from a study of human T cells and chemical hapten exposure. This CDR3 comprises 14 residues. Comment on this clonotype: A read error may explain this, as a much larger clone is one base away.

Via MiXCR, TCRdb re-called the 5' RACE reads, giving one row per CDR3 protein. Here the sample spans approximately 150,000 distinct CDR3 sequences, 3.5% to 5% being singletons. It was unfractionated whole blood from which total RNA was extracted. The source of this sequence is a female donor in good health. The rearrangement links TRBV12-3 or TRBV12-4 to TRBJ1-1; 7 nucleotides line up with TRBD1. As DNA, the CDR3 is TGTGCCAGCAGTTTGCAGGGGGGGAACTCTGAAGCTTTCTTT. Amino acid sequence: CASSLQGGNSEAFF.